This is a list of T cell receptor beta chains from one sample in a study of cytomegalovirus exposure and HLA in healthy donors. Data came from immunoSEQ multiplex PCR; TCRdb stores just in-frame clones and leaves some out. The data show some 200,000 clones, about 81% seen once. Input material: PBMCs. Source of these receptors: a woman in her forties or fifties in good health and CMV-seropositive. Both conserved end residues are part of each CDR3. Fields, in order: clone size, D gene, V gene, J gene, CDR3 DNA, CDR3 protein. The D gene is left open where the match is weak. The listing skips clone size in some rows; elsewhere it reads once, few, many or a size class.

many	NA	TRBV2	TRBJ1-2	TGTGCCGGGTCGGACGGGGAGGGCTATGGCTACACCTTC	CAGSDGEGYGYTF
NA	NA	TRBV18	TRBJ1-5	TGTGCCAGCTCCCTTGCAGGGTTGGGCAATCAGCCCCAGCATTTT	CASSLAGLGNQPQHF
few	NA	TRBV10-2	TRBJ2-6	TGCGCCAGCAGTGAGTTGGCCGCCCGGAGCTCTGGGGCCAACGTCCTGACTTTC	CASSELAARSSGANVLTF
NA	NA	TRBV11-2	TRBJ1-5	TGTGCCAGCAGCGAAGAAGGAGATAGCAATCAGCCCCAGCATTTT	CASSEEGDSNQPQHF
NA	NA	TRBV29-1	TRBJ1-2	TGCAGCGTCGATGCAGGGCTCCATGGCTGCACCTTC	CSVDAGLHGCTF
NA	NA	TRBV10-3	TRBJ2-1	TGTGCCATCAGTGAGACGAATACAGGGTTTACCCAGTTCTTC	CAISETNTGFTQFF
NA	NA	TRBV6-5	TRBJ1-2	TGTGCCAGCAGTTACTCGGAGGGGGGCTACACCTTC	CASSYSEGGYTF
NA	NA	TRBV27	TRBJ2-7	TGTGCCAGCAAGGAGGCCGGGAAACCGTACGAGCAGTACTTC	CASKEAGKPYEQYF
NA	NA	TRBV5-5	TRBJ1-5	TGTGCCAGCAGCTTTAAACTAAATCAGCCCCAGCATTTT	CASSFKLNQPQHF
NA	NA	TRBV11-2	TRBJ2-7	TGTGCCAGCAGCTTAGAGTCCTTCTTGGGCAGTCAGTACTTC	CASSLESFLGSQYF
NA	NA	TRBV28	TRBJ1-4	TGTGCCAGCAGTATCCAGGGATGGGAAAAACTGTTTTTT	CASSIQGWEKLFF
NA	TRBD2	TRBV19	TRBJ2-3	TGTGCCAGTAGAGGCGGGGGGGCGGATACGCAGTATTTT	CASRGGGADTQYF
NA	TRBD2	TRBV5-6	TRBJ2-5	TGTGCCAGCAGCCCCTCTTTATGGGGGGGGGAAGAGACCCAGTACTTC	CASSPSLWGGEETQYF
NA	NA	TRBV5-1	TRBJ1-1	TGCGCCAGCAGCCCCGATCGGACAAAGAACACTGAAGCTTTCTTT	CASSPDRTKNTEAFF
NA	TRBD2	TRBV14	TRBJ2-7	TGTGCCAGCAGCCAAGGTGTGGGACTAGCGGGAGCATACGAGCAGTACTTC	CASSQGVGLAGAYEQYF
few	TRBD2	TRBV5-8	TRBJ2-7	TGTGCCAGCAGTCCGGGACTAAACCTGGAGCAGTACTTC	CASSPGLNLEQYF
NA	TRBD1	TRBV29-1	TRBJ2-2	TGCAGCGTAGGACAGGGGGCGTCGCTTCCCGGGGAGCTGTTTTTT	CSVGQGASLPGELFF
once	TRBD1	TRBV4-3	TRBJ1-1	TGCGCCAGCAGCCAAGGGGCAGGGGGCTCCAGTGAAGCTTTCTTT	CASSQGAGGSSEAFF
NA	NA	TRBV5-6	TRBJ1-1	TGTGCCAGCAGCCTCGGACACAAGGGAACTGAAGCTTTCTTT	CASSLGHKGTEAFF
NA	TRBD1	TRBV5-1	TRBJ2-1	TGCGCCAGCAGCTTGGAGGGACAGTTCTACAATGAGCAGTTCTTC	CASSLEGQFYNEQFF
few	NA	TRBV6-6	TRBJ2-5	TGTGCCAGCAGTTACTCGATGACTGGGGAGACCCAGTACTTC	CASSYSMTGETQYF
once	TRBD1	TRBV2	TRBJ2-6	TGTGCCAGCAGTGGGGACAGGGGAATCTCTGGGGCCAACGGCCTGACTTTC	CASSGDRGISGANGLTF
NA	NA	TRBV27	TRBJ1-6	TGTGCCAGCAGTCCCAATTATTCACCCCTCCACTTT	CASSPNYSPLHF
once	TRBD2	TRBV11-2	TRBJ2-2	TGTGCCAGCAGCTCCGGACTAGCGGGATCCGGGGAGCTGTTTTTT	CASSSGLAGSGELFF
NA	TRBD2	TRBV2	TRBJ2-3	TGTGCCACCCGTACTAGCGGGTCCACAGATACGCAGTATTTT	CATRTSGSTDTQYF
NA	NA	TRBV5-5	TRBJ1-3	TGTGCCAGCACCAAGGGGGACTCTGGAAACACCATATATTTT	CASTKGDSGNTIYF
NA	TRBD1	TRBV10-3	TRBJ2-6	TGTGCCATCAGTGGACAGGGGGCAGGCTCTGGGGCCAACGTCCTGACTTTC	CAISGQGAGSGANVLTF
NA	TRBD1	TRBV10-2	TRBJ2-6	TGCGCCAGCAGTACGGACAGGTCCGGGGCCAACGTCCTGACTTTC	CASSTDRSGANVLTF
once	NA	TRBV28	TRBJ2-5	TGTGCCAGCAGTTTTAGCCTAGCGCGAGAGACCCAGTACTTC	CASSFSLARETQYF
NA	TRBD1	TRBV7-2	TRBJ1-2	TGTGCCAGCAGCCACCCCGGGACAGACAACTATGGCTACACCTTC	CASSHPGTDNYGYTF
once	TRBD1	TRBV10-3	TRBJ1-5	TGTGCCATCAGTGAACAGGGGCGGGGAGGTCAGCCCCAGCATTTT	CAISEQGRGGQPQHF
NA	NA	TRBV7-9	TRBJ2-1	TGTTCCAGCAGCTTATCCCCCTACGTCAACTACAATGAGCAGTTCTTC	CSSSLSPYVNYNEQFF
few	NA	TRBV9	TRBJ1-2	TGTGCCAGCAGCGTAGAGTCAGGGACTTCCTATGGCTACACCTTC	CASSVESGTSYGYTF
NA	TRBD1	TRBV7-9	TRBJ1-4	TGTGCCAGCAGCTGGGGGACAGGGAATGGTGAAAAACTGTTTTTT	CASSWGTGNGEKLFF
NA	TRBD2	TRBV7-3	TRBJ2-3	TGTGCCAGCAGCTATAGCGGGGACACAGATACGCAGTATTTT	CASSYSGDTDTQYF
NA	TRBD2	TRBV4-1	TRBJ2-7	TGCGCCAGCAGCCGCGGACTAGCGGGATCCTACGAGCAGTACTTC	CASSRGLAGSYEQYF
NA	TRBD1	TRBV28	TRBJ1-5	TGTGCCAGCAAGGGGGCGGAGTGGCAGCCCCAGCATTTT	CASKGAEWQPQHF
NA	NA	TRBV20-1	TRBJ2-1	TGCAGTGCTCAACCCGGGCCCCGGGGATTCTTC	CSAQPGPRGFF
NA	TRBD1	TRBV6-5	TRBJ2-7	TGTGCCAGCAGTTACTCGGAGGGACAGGGTGTCTACGAGCAGTACTTC	CASSYSEGQGVYEQYF
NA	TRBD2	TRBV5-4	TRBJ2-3	TGTGCCAGCAGCCTAGCGGGAAGGATCACAGATACGCAGTATTTT	CASSLAGRITDTQYF
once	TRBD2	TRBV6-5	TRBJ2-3	TGTGCCAGCAGTTACTCCGGGAGGACAGATACGCAGTATTTT	CASSYSGRTDTQYF
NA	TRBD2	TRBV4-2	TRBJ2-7	TGTGCCAGCAGCCACGGGACTAGCGCTCCGGGGGAGCTATCCTACGAGCAGTACTTC	CASSHGTSAPGELSYEQYF
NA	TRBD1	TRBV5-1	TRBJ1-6	TGCGCCAGCAGCTTGACTCCACAGGGGGCGGGATCACCCCTCCACTTT	CASSLTPQGAGSPLHF
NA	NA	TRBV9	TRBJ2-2	TGTGCCAGCAGCGTGTCAGGGGTCGGGGAGCTGTTTTTT	CASSVSGVGELFF
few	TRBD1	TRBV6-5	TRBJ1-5	TGTGCCAGCAGTTACGGGACAGGGGGCGCTCAGCCCCAGCATTTT	CASSYGTGGAQPQHF
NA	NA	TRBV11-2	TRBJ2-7	TGTGCCAGCAGTTTAACTAGTTCCGAGCAGTACTTC	CASSLTSSEQYF